A single sample gave rise to the 2 T cell receptor beta chains below, sequenced in a study of T cell responses to AZD1222 COVID-19 vaccine. Sequencing was performed with immunoSEQ multiplex PCR; in TCRdb, only in-frame clones are kept and a portion is missing. The table has 150,000 to 200,000 clones, about 83% seen once. The sequences come from peripheral blood, collected 28 days after the second AZD1222 dose. Every receptor here comes from an adult who received the AZD1222 COVID-19 vaccine.

V is TRBV6-5 and J is TRBJ2-7; the D is unclear. Germline assignment: CDR1 MNHEY and CDR2 SVGAGI. V lost 2 bases, J lost 3 bases, and 5 bases lay in between. The CDR3 spans 12 residues. Written as DNA, the CDR3 is TGTGCCAGCAGTTACAGGGACTACGAGCAGTACTTC. This gives the protein CASSYRDYEQYF.

The V and J genes are TRBV11-2 and TRBJ2-1; TRBD2 agrees at 13 bases. V lost 3 bases, J lost 5 bases, and 4 bases stayed unmatched. This CDR3 region has 16 residues. CDR1 and CDR2 from the germline V gene are SGHAT and FQNNGV. The CDR3 loop reads CASSLQLAGGNNEQFF. Here the CDR3 DNA reads TGTGCCAGCAGCTTGCAACTAGCGGGGGGGAACAATGAGCAGTTCTTC.